The T cell receptor (beta chain) described here comes from a study of cytomegalovirus exposure and HLA in healthy donors. 60 Vbeta and 13 Jbeta primers were used in PCR. Some clones are missing from TCRdb's copy, which holds only in-frame ones; the method was immunoSEQ multiplex PCR. The table shows around 100,000 clones, with 80% to 90% occurring only once. J lost 1 base, V lost 2 bases, and 8 bases had no gene match. Germline loops: CDR1 SGHRS, CDR2 YFSETQ. The CDR3 extends over 16 amino acids. The chain combines TRBV5-1 with TRBJ1-2, with TRBD1 matching over 7 bases. What was sequenced was PBMCs. The source of this sequence is a young woman in good health and CMV-seropositive. CDR3 sequence reads: CASSLLRGTVNYGYTF. Here the CDR3 DNA reads TGCGCCAGCAGCTTACTTAGGGGGACAGTTAACTATGGCTACACCTTC. Full variable domain (outside the CDR3, taken from reference TRBV5-1 and TRBJ1-2): KAGVTQTPRYLIKTRGQQVTLSCSPISGHRSVSWYQQTPGQGLQFLFEYFSETQRNKGNFPGRFSGRQFSNSRSEMNVSTLELGDSALYLCASSLLRGTVNYGYTFGSGTRLTVV.